The 23 T cell receptor beta chains listed next were all sequenced from one sample in a study of blood T cell repertoires in COVID-19. The data were produced by immunoSEQ multiplex PCR, yet TCRdb's version contains in-frame clones alone and is incomplete. Among some 320,000 clones listed, just under 90% were seen once. What was sequenced was PBMCs or T cells enriched from blood (not recorded which). The receptors shown here come from a woman aged 45-65 years who had been exposed to COVID-19.

The chain uses TRBV7-6 and TRBJ1-5, with D maybe TRBD1 (5 bases). Trimming removed 5 bases at V and 3 bases at J, with 8 bases between. From germline, CDR1 is SGHVS and CDR2 FNYEAQ. This CDR3 is built from 13 residues. The CDR3 DNA is TGTGCCAGCAGCCTAGGGGCCAATCAGCCCCAGCATTTT. Encoded protein: CASSLGANQPQHF.

The V and J genes are TRBV28 and TRBJ1-2, with TRBD1 matching over 10 bases. Germline-derived CDR1 and CDR2 are MDHEN and SYDVKM. Trimming removed 2 bases from V and 4 bases from J; junction bases left unmatched: 7. The CDR3 length is 16 residues. The CDR3 reads CASSLPPGQGGYGYTF. DNA of the CDR3: TGTGCCAGCAGTTTACCGCCTGGACAGGGGGGCTATGGCTACACCTTC.

The V gene is TRBV7-2, the J gene TRBJ2-1; maybe TRBD2 (5 bases). The CDR3 has 15 amino acids. Per the germline V gene, CDR1 is SGHTA and CDR2 is FQGNSA. Trimming shortened V by 5 bases and J by 5 bases, and 16 bases separated the two germline ends. The CDR3 sequence is CASSPRDSLNNEQFF. The CDR3 DNA follows: TGTGCCAGCAGCCCCCGGGATAGCCTCAACAATGAGCAGTTCTTC.

V gene TRBV6-5 combines with J gene TRBJ2-7; maybe TRBD2 (5 bases). The CDR3 totals 15 residues. V lost 5 bases and J 3 bases, leaving 17 bases between the germline ends. The germline CDR1 and CDR2 sequences are MNHEY and SVGAGI. The CDR3 nucleotides are TGTGCCAGCAGTCAATGGGGTTCGGGAAGCTACGAGCAGTACTTC. It specifies CASSQWGSGSYEQYF.

The CDR3 loop reads CASLGGEYEKLFF. The CDR3 nucleotides read TGCGCCAGCCTAGGGGGCGAGTATGAAAAACTGTTTTTT. The chain employs TRBV23-1 and TRBJ1-4; TRBD1 matches 7 bases. TRBV23-1 is an ORF; its function is uncertain. CDR3 length: 13 residues. V shed 8 bases and J 6 bases; nucleotides not matched to a gene: 6.

The chain recombines TRBV27 with TRBJ2-1, with a weak D call TRBD1 (5 bases). Germline assignment: CDR1 MNHEY and CDR2 SMNVEV (reference sequence). Trimming shortened V by 5 bases and J by 3 bases, and 11 bases separated the two germline ends. CDR3 length equals 14 residues. As DNA, the CDR3 is TGTGCCAGCAGTGGATGGGGCTTCTACAATGAGCAGTTCTTC. Its translation is CASSGWGFYNEQFF.

This sequence joins TRBV25-1 and TRBJ1-3, with TRBD1 as a possible D gene (5 bases). The CDR3 is 13 amino acids. Germline V gives CDR1 MGHDK, CDR2 SYGVNS. Trimming left V 3 bases short and J 9 bases short, with 12 bases between. Written as DNA, the CDR3 is TGTGCCAGCAGTGACAGGGTAATAAGCACCATATATTTT. Its translation: CASSDRVISTIYF.

This rearrangement joins TRBV3-1 (or the pseudogene TRBV3-2) to TRBJ2-3, with TRBD2 matching over 8 bases. Germline CDR1 and CDR2: LGHDT and YNNKEL (reference sequence). Trimming removed 1 base from V and 5 bases from J; junction bases left unmatched: 8. The CDR3 length is 16 residues. CDR3 DNA sequence: TGTGCCAGCAGCCAAGTCTTGGCGGGGGGTAGAGATACGCAGTATTTT. Its translation is CASSQVLAGGRDTQYF.

The chain links TRBV5-4 to TRBJ1-6, with D unresolved. The CDR3 totals 18 residues. The V end was cut by 2 bases, the J end by 0 bases, with 15 bases between. Germline CDR1 and CDR2: SGHNT and YYREEE (reference sequence). This CDR3 reads CASSFGTQRSSYNSPLHF. CDR3 DNA: TGTGCCAGCAGCTTCGGAACACAGAGAAGCTCCTATAATTCACCCCTCCACTTT.

The chain employs TRBV19 and TRBJ2-7; the match to TRBD1 covers 12 bases. Per germline, CDR1 LNHDA and CDR2 SQIVND (reference sequence). The CDR3 runs 14 residues. J gave up 6 bases and V 5 bases, and 5 bases lay outside the gene matches. CDR3 nucleotide sequence: TGTGCCAGTAGTCCAGGGACAGGGGGCATCGAGCAGTACTTC. As protein: CASSPGTGGIEQYF.

The rearrangement links TRBV12-5 to TRBJ2-1; 9 bases match TRBD1. The germline V gene has CDR1 LGHNT and CDR2 FRNRAP. V lost 0 bases, J lost 4 bases, and 4 bases stayed unmatched. The CDR3 runs 16 residues. The CDR3 nucleotides are TGTGCTAGTGGTTTGGTTCCGGGACAGGGTTACAATGAGCAGTTCTTC. Protein sequence: CASGLVPGQGYNEQFF.

The chain recombines TRBV2 with TRBJ2-7; possibly TRBD1 for D (5 bases). V was pared by 4 bases and J by 4 bases, with 11 bases between. The CDR3 contains 13 residues. Germline V gene sequence: CDR1 SNHLY, CDR2 FYNNEI. In nucleotides, the CDR3 is TGTGCCAGCAGTGTGGGGCAGGGTTACGAGCAGTACTTC. Its protein is CASSVGQGYEQYF. Looking up the rest from reference TRBV2 and TRBJ2-7 gives the full variable domain: EPEVTQTPSHQVTQMGQEVILRCVPISNHLYFYWYRQILGQKVEFLVSFYNNEISEKSEIFDDQFSVERPDGSNFTLKIRSTKLEDSAMYFCASSVGQGYEQYFGPGTRLTVT.

The chain employs TRBV7-9 and TRBJ1-2; no clear D gene. The CDR3 sequence is 11 residues long. Trimming took 8 bases from V and 4 from J, leaving 8 bases between them. Per the germline V gene, CDR1 is SEHNR and CDR2 is FQNEAQ (reference sequence). The CDR3 spells CASRGAYGYTF. DNA of the CDR3: TGTGCCAGCCGGGGAGCCTATGGCTACACCTTC.

V and J are TRBV27 and TRBJ2-2, with 8 bases fitting TRBD1. V dropped 6 bases and J dropped 5; count of bases not matched to a gene: 11. The germline V gene has CDR1 MNHEY and CDR2 SMNVEV (reference sequence). The CDR3 length is 16 residues. The CDR3 DNA sequence: TGTGCCAGCAGGCACGACAGGGGTTATTATACCGGGGAGCTGTTTTTT. Its protein is CASRHDRGYYTGELFF.

The gene calls are TRBV6-5 and TRBJ2-2; 10 bases fit TRBD1. The CDR3 totals 15 residues. V was clipped by 7 bases and J by 2 bases; unmatched bases: 4. Germline values: CDR1 MNHEY, CDR2 SVGAGI. The CDR3 nucleotides read TGTGCCAGCAACAGGGACAGGGGAAACACCGGGGAGCTGTTTTTT. Protein sequence: CASNRDRGNTGELFF.

This CDR3 reads CASSGRGGVGSPLHF. Written as DNA, the CDR3 is TGTGCCAGCAGCGGACGTGGCGGGGTGGGATCACCCCTCCACTTT. The chain couples TRBV28 to TRBJ1-6; D ambiguous. The germline CDR1 and CDR2 sequences are MDHEN and SYDVKM. Trimming shortened V by 6 bases and J by 10 bases, and 19 bases separated the two germline ends. The CDR3 sequence is 15 residues long.

This clone was recorded a few times. V gene TRBV7-6 combines with J gene TRBJ1-3; the D is unclear. CDR1 SGHVS and CDR2 FNYEAQ come from the germline V gene. V was pared by 5 bases and J by 1 base, with 12 bases between. The CDR3 extends over 15 amino acids. As DNA, the CDR3 is TGTGCCAGCAGCCCTCAACCGGTTTCTGGAAACACCATATATTTT. Translation: CASSPQPVSGNTIYF.

V usage is TRBV3-1 (or the pseudogene TRBV3-2) and J usage is TRBJ2-5; TRBD2 matches at 9 bases. V was clipped by 1 base and J by 7 bases; unmatched bases: 7. The germline V gene encodes CDR1 LGHDT and CDR2 YNNKEL (reference sequence). This CDR3 region has 15 residues. The CDR3 DNA reads as TGTGCCAGCAGCCAAGTCGCGGGGGGGCAGGGGACCCAGTACTTC. Translating gives CASSQVAGGQGTQYF.

The rearrangement uses TRBV5-1 and TRBJ2-5; 9 nucleotides align to TRBD1. Germline assignment: CDR1 SGHRS and CDR2 YFSETQ. This CDR3 region has 16 residues. Germline trimming cut 5 bases from V and 2 bases from J; bases unmatched to any gene: 10. The CDR3 loop reads CASSPKPGQGQETQYF. For the CDR3, the DNA is TGCGCCAGCAGTCCGAAACCGGGACAGGGTCAAGAGACCCAGTACTTC. The entire variable domain, with the rest obtained from reference TRBV5-1 and TRBJ2-5, is as follows: KAGVTQTPRYLIKTRGQQVTLSCSPISGHRSVSWYQQTPGQGLQFLFEYFSETQRNKGNFPGRFSGRQFSNSRSEMNVSTLELGDSALYLCASSPKPGQGQETQYFGPGTRLLVL.

The J gene is TRBJ2-3, the V gene TRBV28, with 8 positions matching TRBD1. V lost 5 bases to trimming and J lost 10 bases; unmatched junction nucleotides: 8. Germline V lookup: CDR1 MDHEN, CDR2 SYDVKM. The CDR3 is 13 residues long. The CDR3 coding sequence is TGTGCCAGCAGTGCCACGACAGGGGTCGCGCAGTATTTT. It encodes CASSATTGVAQYF.

The chain is built from TRBV3-1 (or the pseudogene TRBV3-2) and TRBJ1-5, with D perhaps TRBD1 (5 bases). V was shortened by 3 bases and J by 1 base, with 10 bases between the two germline ends. This CDR3 is built from 15 residues. CDR1 LGHDT and CDR2 YNNKEL come from the germline V gene (reference sequence). The CDR3 coding sequence is TGTGCCAGCAGCCACGGGGGGATAAGCAATCAGCCCCAGCATTTT. It yields the protein CASSHGGISNQPQHF.

The V call is TRBV6-5, the J call TRBJ1-5; 7 nucleotides match TRBD1. V dropped 7 bases and J dropped 2; count of bases not matched to a gene: 5. There are 14 residues in the CDR3. CDR1 and CDR2 from the germline V gene are MNHEY and SVGAGI. The DNA of the CDR3 is TGTGCCAGCAACTGGGACAGAGGCAATCAGCCCCAGCATTTT. It is translated as CASNWDRGNQPQHF.

The chain couples TRBV12-3 or TRBV12-4 to TRBJ1-3; D is ambiguous. CDR3 size: 12 residues. Deletions cut 5 bases from V and 7 bases from J, with 9 bases between. The CDR3: CASSPNGNTIYF. CDR3 in DNA: TGTGCCAGCAGTCCCAACGGGAACACCATATATTTT.